These T cell receptor beta chains were read from a single sample in a study of shared clonotypes between healthy human individuals. The method was immunoSEQ multiplex PCR; TCRdb's version includes in-frame clones alone and lacks a portion of them. The sample has about 2 million clones, less than 95% seen once. The source material was naive CD8+ T cells sorted from blood. These receptor sequences come from a man aged 18-30 years in good health. CDR3s include the opening cysteine and the closing phenylalanine or tryptophan. D genes are given only for firm matches. Size tells how often a clone was seen (once, few, many) or the class of an expanded clone, and some rows leave it out.

once TRBJ2-7 . 13 TRBV30 CAWAEEGGYEQYF TGTGCCTGGGCCGAGGAGGGGGGGTACGAGCAGTACTTC
. TRBJ1-5 TRBD1 14 TRBV28 CASSFRGLQMAQHF TGTGCCAGCAGTTTCAGGGGGCTCCAGATGGCCCAGCATTTT
. TRBJ2-7 . 13 TRBV5-6 CASSLIESYEQYF TGTGCCAGCAGCTTGATCGAGTCCTACGAGCAGTACTTC
. TRBJ1-4 . 16 TRBV7-9 CASSLAFGGLGEKLFF TGTGCCAGCAGCTTAGCGTTCGGGGGGCTGGGTGAAAAACTGTTTTTT
. TRBJ1-1 TRBD1 14 TRBV2 CASSVDRGGDEAFF TGTGCCAGCAGTGTCGACAGGGGAGGGGATGAAGCTTTCTTT
. TRBJ1-3 . 13 TRBV29-1 CSVGTGSGNTIYF TGCAGCGTTGGCACAGGATCTGGAAACACCATATATTTT
. TRBJ2-7 . 13 TRBV15 CATSHPEGYEQYF TGTGCCACCAGCCACCCGGAGGGGTACGAGCAGTACTTC
. TRBJ2-2 TRBD2 15 TRBV19 CASSILLAGAGELFF TGTGCCAGTAGTATATTGCTAGCGGGGGCCGGGGAGCTGTTTTTT
once TRBJ1-2 . 12 TRBV6-1 CASRTADYGYTF TGTGCCAGCAGGACCGCCGACTATGGCTACACCTTC
. TRBJ2-7 TRBD2 13 TRBV11-2 CASSPSGSSEQYF TGTGCCAGCAGTCCTAGCGGGAGCAGCGAGCAGTACTTC
. TRBJ2-2 TRBD2 16 TRBV9 CASSALAGGATGELFF TGTGCCAGCAGCGCTCTAGCGGGAGGGGCCACCGGGGAGCTGTTTTTT
. TRBJ1-1 . 14 TRBV28 CASSLFVSIDEAFF TGTGCCAGCAGTTTATTCGTCTCAATAGATGAAGCTTTCTTT
. TRBJ2-7 . 13 TRBV14 CARKDRFSYEQYF TGTGCCAGGAAAGACAGGTTCTCCTACGAGCAGTACTTC
. TRBJ1-1 . 15 TRBV6-5 CASSYHSQEPTEAFF TGTGCCAGCAGTTACCACAGCCAGGAACCCACTGAAGCTTTCTTT
. TRBJ2-7 TRBD1 16 TRBV5-1 CASSPRDRDGTYEQYF TGCGCCAGCAGCCCACGGGACAGGGACGGAACCTACGAGCAGTACTTC
. TRBJ2-7 . 17 TRBV5-8 CASSLAARGGNSYEQYF TGTGCCAGCAGCTTGGCGGCCCGGGGAGGAAACTCCTACGAGCAGTACTTC
. TRBJ2-3 . 14 TRBV29-1 CSVEPNELEDTQYF TGCAGCGTTGAACCCAACGAGTTGGAAGATACGCAGTATTTT
once TRBJ2-7 . 14 TRBV27 CASSAGTGGYEQYF TGTGCCAGCAGTGCCGGGACTGGGGGCTACGAGCAGTACTTC
. TRBJ2-6 . 16 TRBV30 CAWGEGPPAGANVLTF TGTGCCTGGGGGGAAGGACCTCCGGCTGGGGCCAACGTCCTGACTTTC
. TRBJ1-4 . 12 TRBV19 CASSIPRDRLFF TGTGCCAGTAGTATCCCCCGGGATCGACTGTTTTTT
. TRBJ2-7 . 14 TRBV30 CAWSLGAEFYEQYF TGTGCCTGGAGTCTCGGAGCGGAGTTCTACGAGCAGTACTTC
. TRBJ1-6 . 13 TRBV4-1 CASSQEDGSPLHF TGCGCCAGCAGCCAAGAGGATGGTTCACCCCTCCACTTT
. TRBJ2-7 . 13 TRBV27 CASSSEGGFEQYF TGTGCCAGCAGTTCGGAAGGGGGTTTCGAGCAGTACTTC
. TRBJ2-5 TRBD2 15 TRBV27 CASSLSAGEGETQYF TGTGCCAGCAGTTTATCTGCGGGAGAGGGGGAGACCCAGTACTTC
. TRBJ2-3 TRBD2 17 TRBV4-2 CASSQEIAGGATDTQYF TGTGCCAGCAGCCAAGAAATAGCGGGGGGTGCAACAGATACGCAGTATTTT
. TRBJ2-7 . 13 TRBV7-3 CASSSGFSGRQYF TGTGCCAGCAGCTCCGGTTTCTCGGGCCGGCAGTACTTC
. TRBJ2-6 . 17 TRBV27 CASSPRDTISGANVLTF TGTGCCAGCAGCCCACGGGACACCATCTCTGGGGCCAACGTCCTGACTTTC